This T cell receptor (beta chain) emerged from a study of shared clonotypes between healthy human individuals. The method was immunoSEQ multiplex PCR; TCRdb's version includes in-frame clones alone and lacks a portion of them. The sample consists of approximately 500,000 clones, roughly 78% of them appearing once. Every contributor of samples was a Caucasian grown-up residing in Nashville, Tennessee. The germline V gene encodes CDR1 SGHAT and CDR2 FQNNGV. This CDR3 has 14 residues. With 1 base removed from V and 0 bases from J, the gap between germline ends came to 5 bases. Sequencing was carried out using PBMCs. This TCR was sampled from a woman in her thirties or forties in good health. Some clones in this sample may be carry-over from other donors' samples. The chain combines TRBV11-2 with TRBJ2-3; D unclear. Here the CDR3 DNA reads TGTGCCAGCAGCTTAGTAGTCAGCACAGATACGCAGTATTTT. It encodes CASSLVVSTDTQYF.